The rows below give T cell receptor beta chains drawn from one sample of a study of cytomegalovirus exposure and HLA in healthy donors. Repertoires were generated with immunoSEQ multiplex PCR, while TCRdb's copy carries only in-frame clones and drops some. The sample contains fewer than 250,000 clones, around 87% of which appear only once. Sample: PBMCs. Receptors were obtained from a man between 18 and 35 years old in good health and CMV-seronegative. Each CDR3 is given with its conserved first and last residue. The order of the fields is clone size, D gene, J gene, V gene, CDR3 DNA, CDR3 protein. The D gene is left open where the match is weak. Not all rows give a size; the values are once, few, many and, for expanded clones, a class.

NA,NA,TRBJ2-2,TRBV7-6,TGTGCCAGCAGCAAACAGAGCACCGGGGAGCTGTTTTTT,CASSKQSTGELFF
NA,NA,TRBJ1-2,TRBV6-6,TGTGCCAGCAGCCGAGGTACTAACTATGGCTACACCTTC,CASSRGTNYGYTF
once,NA,TRBJ2-3,TRBV14,TGTGCCAGCAGCCAAGACGGAGGGAGTGTGACAGATACGCAGTATTTT,CASSQDGGSVTDTQYF
NA,TRBD1,TRBJ2-4,TRBV10-3,TGTGCCACCCAAGGAACCGACAGGGGACCAAACTTC,CATQGTDRGPNF
NA,TRBD1,TRBJ1-5,TRBV6-6,TGTGCCAGCAGTTACGGAATACAGGGGAGTAGTCAGCCCCAGCATTTT,CASSYGIQGSSQPQHF
NA,NA,TRBJ2-3,TRBV5-6,TGTGCCAGCAGCTCAACAGGGTACACAGATACGCAGTATTTT,CASSSTGYTDTQYF
once,NA,TRBJ1-1,TRBV7-3,TGTGCCAGCAGCCGCGATCGGTACACTGAAGCTTTCTTT,CASSRDRYTEAFF
NA,NA,TRBJ2-1,TRBV12-5,TGTGCTAGTGGCACCCCCGGGACAAATCGATATGAGCAGTTCTTC,CASGTPGTNRYEQFF
NA,TRBD1,TRBJ1-1,TRBV25-1,TGTGCCAGCAGTGAATTGGGACAGGCTAACACTGAAGCTTTCTTT,CASSELGQANTEAFF
NA,NA,TRBJ2-7,TRBV6-5,TGTGCCAGCAGTTTGCGGGACGCGGGGTACGAGCAGTACTTC,CASSLRDAGYEQYF
NA,NA,TRBJ1-3,TRBV5-6,TGTGCCAGCAGTTCAACAGAGTTCAGAAACACCATATATTTT,CASSSTEFRNTIYF
NA,NA,TRBJ2-7,TRBV4-1,TGCGCCAGCAGCCCCACCCAGGGGTACGAGCAGTACTTC,CASSPTQGYEQYF
NA,NA,TRBJ2-2,TRBV7-6,TGTGCCAGCAGCTCATCTGAGACTAGGGCGAACACCGGGGAGCTGTTTTTT,CASSSSETRANTGELFF
NA,NA,TRBJ2-7,TRBV6-6,TGTGCCAGCAGGTACTTAGACAGCTCCTACGAGCAGTACTTC,CASRYLDSSYEQYF
NA,NA,TRBJ2-1,TRBV5-1,TGCGCCAGCAGACGGAACAGGGAAGAAGAGCAGTTCTTC,CASRRNREEEQFF
NA,TRBD1,TRBJ1-5,TRBV28,TGTGCCAGCAGTTTACAAACAGGGGGCGGTCAGCCCCAGCATTTT,CASSLQTGGGQPQHF
NA,TRBD1,TRBJ1-3,TRBV4-3,TGCGCCAGCAGCCAGACAGGGTCGGGAAACACCATATATTTT,CASSQTGSGNTIYF
NA,NA,TRBJ1-3,TRBV28,TGTGCCATGCGTTCTGGAAACACCATATATTTT,CAMRSGNTIYF
NA,NA,TRBJ2-7,TRBV4-1,TGCGCCAGCAGCCGGGACACCCGGCAGTACTTC,CASSRDTRQYF
NA,NA,TRBJ1-1,TRBV9,TGTGCCAGCAGCGTGGGGGGCACTGAAGCTTTCTTT,CASSVGGTEAFF
few,TRBD1,TRBJ2-2,TRBV19,TGTGCCAGTAGTATTGGACAGGTGAACACCGGGGAGCTGTTTTTT,CASSIGQVNTGELFF
few,TRBD1,TRBJ2-1,TRBV15,TGTGCCACCAGCAGACCAAGACAGGGCAATGAGCAGTTCTTC,CATSRPRQGNEQFF
NA,NA,TRBJ2-7,TRBV5-6,TGTGCCAGCAGCGCACCCCAGGGGTATACAGTGTACGAGCAGTACTTC,CASSAPQGYTVYEQYF